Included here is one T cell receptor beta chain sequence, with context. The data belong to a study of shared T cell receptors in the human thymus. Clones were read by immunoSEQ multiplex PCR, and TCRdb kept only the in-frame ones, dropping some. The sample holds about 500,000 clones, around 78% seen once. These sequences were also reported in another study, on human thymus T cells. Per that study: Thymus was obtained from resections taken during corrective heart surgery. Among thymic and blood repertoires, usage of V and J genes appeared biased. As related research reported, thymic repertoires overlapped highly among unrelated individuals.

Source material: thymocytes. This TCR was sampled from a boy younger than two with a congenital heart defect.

CDR3 region: CASSQSGTFEQYF. The CDR3 nucleotides are TGTGCCAGCAGCCAATCCGGGACATTCGAGCAGTACTTC. V usage is TRBV4-2 and J usage is TRBJ2-7; maybe TRBD1 (6 bases). V shed 2 bases and J shed 6 bases, with 11 bases lying between them. The CDR3 loop spans 13 amino acids. The germline V gene encodes CDR1 LGHNA and CDR2 YNFKEQ.